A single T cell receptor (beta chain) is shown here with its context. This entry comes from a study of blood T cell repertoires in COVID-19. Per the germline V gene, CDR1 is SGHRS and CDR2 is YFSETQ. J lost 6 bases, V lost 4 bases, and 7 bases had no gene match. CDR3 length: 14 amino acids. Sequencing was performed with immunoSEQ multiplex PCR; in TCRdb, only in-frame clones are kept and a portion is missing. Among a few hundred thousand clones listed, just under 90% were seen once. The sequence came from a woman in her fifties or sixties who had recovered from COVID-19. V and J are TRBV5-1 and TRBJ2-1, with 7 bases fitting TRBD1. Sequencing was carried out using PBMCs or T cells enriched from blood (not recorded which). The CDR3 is CASSTNRGSNEQFF. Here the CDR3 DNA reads TGCGCCAGCAGCACCAACAGGGGATCCAATGAGCAGTTCTTC.